The sequence of this T cell receptor (beta chain) was determined in a study of shared clonotypes between healthy human individuals. Study summary: Donor ages ranged 18 to 49 years: a couple of women, three men.

DNA at about 210 ng, 25,000 to 30,000 T cell genomes, went into sorted-subset replicate PCRs. How the authors handled the data: Junction-only sequences without quality scores were provided by ImmunoSEQ, so filtering was different. Using immunoSEQ multiplex PCR, the repertoire was profiled, and TCRdb retains in-frame clones only, with some absent. The D gene and trimming were derived from the DNA, and the V and J assignments and clone size from that table. The table records roughly 2,500,000 clones, approximately 93% of them present only once. General study results and limits: The study generally estimated greater richness for naive than memory subsets.

Germline CDR1 reads SGHTA; CDR2 reads FQGTGA. Trimming took 5 bases from V and 3 from J, leaving 11 bases between them. The CDR3 contains 13 residues. In this sample, this clone turned up once. As yet, its antigen is unknown. This TCR was sampled from a man aged 18 to 30 in good health. Some clones in this sample may be carry-over from other donors' samples. This chain connects TRBV7-3 to TRBJ2-7, with a possible D match to TRBD1 (6 bases). The material sequenced was naive CD4+ T cells from PBMCs. Specified subset: CD45RA+ positively selected. CDR3: CASSTGHRYEQYF. CDR3 in DNA: TGTGCCAGCAGCACGGGACATCGCTACGAGCAGTACTTC.